These T cell receptor beta chains were read from a single sample in a study of T-cell reconstitution after alpha-beta-depleted transplantation in children. TCRdb itself ran the PCR reads through MiXCR, one entry per CDR3 protein. This sample has around 700,000 distinct CDR3 sequences, with roughly 13% found just once. The sample here was PBMCs, taken before TCRalphabeta/CD19-depleted stem cell transplant. The receptors stem from a girl aged 2 to 10 with congenital amegakaryocytic thrombocytopenia, due to receive a stem cell transplant. CDR3s leave out the opening cysteine and the closing phenylalanine or tryptophan. Clone sizes are given selectively: once, few, many, or a class where the clone is expanded.

12	TRBJ2-5	TRBV5-1	many	ASSLKLALETQY
10	TRBJ1-1	TRBV29-1	NA	SGGSGNTEAF
10	TRBJ1-5	TRBV15	many	ATSNTGQPQH
14	TRBJ1-6	TRBV20-1	NA	SASILLQGDNSPLH
12	TRBJ2-1	TRBV4-1	many	ASSQVRMKDEQF
12	TRBJ2-5	TRBV15	NA	ATSRDVSRETQY
14	TRBJ1-3	TRBV5-1	many	ASSLGQIVSGNTIY
10	TRBJ2-7	TRBV12-3/TRBV12-4	many	ASSVPGYEQY
12	TRBJ2-3	TRBV2	NA	ASLLVIPTDTQY
15	TRBJ2-1	TRBV5-6	many	ASSLIVSRGSYNEQF
14	TRBJ2-3	TRBV18	few	ASSPPGLAEIDTQY
10	TRBJ2-2	TRBV20-1	NA	SAKRTVGELF
10	TRBJ2-3	TRBV20-1	many	SARAGVDTQY
14	TRBJ1-6	TRBV11-2	NA	ASSLGDRSYNSPLH
13	TRBJ1-4	TRBV6-5	few	ASSYSAPSVEKLF
13	TRBJ2-1	TRBV5-1	many	ASSLAGLADNEQF
13	TRBJ2-7	TRBV20-1	many	SAKGTSGYGYEQY
13	TRBJ2-3	TRBV29-1	many	SVGVGAGASDTQY
9	TRBJ1-2	TRBV30	NA	ALGTVDGYT
12	TRBJ2-1	TRBV11-2	few	ASSLRRGWDEQF
12	TRBJ2-7	TRBV4-1	NA	ASSQDRDLYEQY
15	TRBJ2-7	TRBV10-2	NA	ASSEFGTGLEPYEQY
9	TRBJ2-7	TRBV20-1	NA	SASPDGEQY
11	TRBJ2-7	TRBV29-1	many	SVSTSGSYEQY
10	TRBJ2-3	TRBV6-5	many	ASRADRDTQY
10	TRBJ2-7	TRBV20-1	many	SAKAGSYEQY
13	TRBJ1-2	TRBV4-2	few	ASSQDYGQGYGYT
11	TRBJ1-3	TRBV5-1	NA	ASKRISGNTIY
12	TRBJ1-1	TRBV5-1	many	ASRMGPDGTEAF
11	TRBJ2-1	TRBV7-6	NA	ASSFSVVDEQF
9	TRBJ1-3	TRBV30	NA	AWRVWPTIY
12	TRBJ1-5	TRBV5-5	many	ASSPRTDYQPQH
14	TRBJ1-1	TRBV5-1	few	ASSLIPGGANTEAF
13	TRBJ2-3	TRBV7-7	many	ASSSGTSRSDTQY
10	TRBJ2-7	TRBV5-1	NA	ASSGSRYEQY
13	TRBJ2-7	TRBV12-3/TRBV12-4	many	ASSLGLGRYYEQY
14	TRBJ2-1	TRBV5-6	many	ASSLVGTSGRDEQF
10	TRBJ2-3	TRBV20-1	NA	SAGTYTDTQY
13	TRBJ2-1	TRBV12-3/TRBV12-4	NA	ASSTAGGPYYEQF
10	TRBJ2-5	TRBV29-1	NA	SQGTGPETQY
10	TRBJ2-7	TRBV5-6	many	ASSTTFYEQY
12	TRBJ2-1	TRBV5-1	NA	ASSQRGGADEQF
11	TRBJ2-1	TRBV9	NA	ASSKDPYNEQF
14	TRBJ2-7	TRBV6-5	many	ASSYSLTGPAYEQY
13	TRBJ1-6	TRBV7-9	few	ASSRQAGMDRHLH
12	TRBJ2-3	TRBV7-3	NA	ASSLGSGVDTQY
14	TRBJ2-5	TRBV4-1	NA	ASSQGPGGHQETQY
13	TRBJ1-2	TRBV5-6	few	ASSFRGTGTYGYT
13	TRBJ1-1	TRBV19	NA	ASSMVGRVNTEAF
11	TRBJ2-5	TRBV7-6	NA	ASSRERQETQY
10	TRBJ1-2	TRBV28	many	ASSLRPYGYT
18	TRBJ2-1	TRBV7-6	few	ASSSPGRTSGGSSYNEQF
12	TRBJ2-1	TRBV5-1	many	ASLPGVHYNEQF
12	TRBJ2-5	TRBV29-1	few	SVGDSSPPGTQY
14	TRBJ2-1	TRBV5-1	many	ASSLGWGADSNEQF
13	TRBJ2-1	TRBV15	many	ATSRTPSGSNEQF
11	TRBJ1-2	TRBV20-1	few	SARSGGDYGYT